Listed below are T cell receptor beta chains from one sample, sequenced in a study of CD8 T cells in ankylosing spondylitis. TCRdb fed the 5' RACE reads into MiXCR, producing one record per CDR3 protein. Here the sample spans 400,000 or so distinct CDR3 sequences, roughly 27% being singletons. The sample comprised blood, either unsorted or a sorted T cell fraction (not recorded which). All receptors come from a male donor with ankylosing spondylitis. Each CDR3 is given with its conserved first and last residue. A D gene is named only where the DNA matches it firmly. Clone size is not always given. Where it is, it says once, few, many or a class for expanded clones.

clone size	J gene	D gene	V gene	CDR3 protein	CDR3 DNA
-	TRBJ2-3	-	TRBV12-3/TRBV12-4	CASSSDYTDTQNF	TGTGCCAGCAGTTCGGACTACACAGATACGCAGAATTTT
-	TRBJ2-3	TRBD2	TRBV20-1	CCARDGVASGSTDTQYF	TGCTGTGCTAGAGATGGGGTGGCTAGCGGGAGCACAGATACGCAGTATTTT
-	TRBJ2-2	TRBD2	TRBV20-1	CSARPYLAGDTGELFF	TGCAGTGCCCGACCCTATCTAGCGGGGGACACCGGGGAGCTGTTTTTT
-	TRBJ1-5	-	TRBV20-1	CSARGGLGNQPQHF	TGCAGTGCTAGGGGGGGGCTTGGCAATCAGCCCCAGCATTTT
few	TRBJ2-3	TRBD2	TRBV5-1	CASSFGTSGRNTDTQYF	TGCGCCAGCAGCTTCGGGACTAGCGGGAGGAACACAGATACGCAGTATTTT
-	TRBJ2-2	TRBD1	TRBV27	CASSLSDRGWSGELFF	TGTGCCAGCAGTTTATCCGACAGGGGGTGGTCTGGGGAGCTGTTTTTT
-	TRBJ1-4	-	TRBV28	CASSYGNRNEKLFF	TGTGCCAGCAGTTATGGGAACAGGAATGAAAAACTGTTTTTT
-	TRBJ2-1	TRBD2	TRBV5-5	CASIPRTSGRAGDNEQFF	TGTGCCAGCATTCCCAGGACTAGCGGGAGGGCCGGGGACAATGAGCAGTTCTTC
few	TRBJ1-2	TRBD1	TRBV7-9	CASSLVPRTGEYGYTF	TGTGCCAGCAGCTTAGTACCCAGGACAGGCGAGTATGGCTACACCTTC
many	TRBJ2-1	TRBD2	TRBV5-1	CASSSLAGSYNEQFF	TGCGCCAGCAGCTCACTAGCGGGATCCTACAATGAGCAGTTCTTC
-	TRBJ1-5	TRBD1	TRBV12-3/TRBV12-4	CASRDGQGVFYSNQPQHF	TGTGCCAGCAGGGACGGACAGGGGGTATTTTATAGCAATCAGCCCCAGCATTTT
-	TRBJ2-5	-	TRBV7-7	CASSPGRTETQYF	TGTGCCAGCTCACCGGGCAGAACGGAGACCCAGTACTTC
-	TRBJ2-5	TRBD1	TRBV27	CASSLTRTGTETQYF	TGTGCCAGCAGTTTGACTCGGACAGGGACAGAGACCCAGTACTTC
-	TRBJ2-1	-	TRBV2	CASQDSSYNEQFF	TGTGCCAGCCAAGACAGCTCCTACAATGAGCAGTTCTTC
-	TRBJ1-5	-	TRBV29-1	CSVGGGSDQPQHF	TGCAGCGTTGGGGGGGGCAGCGATCAGCCCCAGCATTTT
few	TRBJ1-2	-	TRBV4-1	CASSQDLGVSGYTF	TGCGCCAGCAGCCAAGATCTAGGGGTTTCTGGCTACACCTTC
-	TRBJ1-4	TRBD1	TRBV29-1	CSARGTGTGEKLFF	TGCAGCGCTCGCGGGACAGGGACTGGGGAAAAACTGTTTTTT